The present T cell receptor beta chain was sequenced within a study of blood T cell repertoires in COVID-19. In the study overall: Specimens from acute and convalescent COVID-19 originated in the United States, Italy and Spain. PBMCs, B-cell-depleted T cells, or T cells provided the cDNA or gDNA that made up the material.

In the authors' workflow: Nucleated cell number was recorded as an estimate derived from reference gene primer amplification. Here immunoSEQ multiplex PCR was the method, and the copy in TCRdb shows in-frame clones only, minus some. D and trimming were read from the DNA, whereas the V and J calls and clone size are those reported in that table. The sample carries approximately 88,000 clones, about three quarters recorded once. The sample holds a few counts of this clone. This CDR3 has 15 amino acids. Germline values: CDR1 MNHEY, CDR2 SMNVEV (reference sequence). With 5 bases removed from V and 7 bases from J, the gap between germline ends came to 21 bases.

The sample consisted of peripheral blood. The rearrangement links TRBV27 to TRBJ2-7, with a weak D call TRBD1 (5 bases). The origin of this receptor is a woman aged 80 or older with active or convalescent COVID-19. CDR3 sequence reads: CASSPFQGASEEQYF. CDR3 in DNA: TGTGCCAGCAGTCCCTTCCAGGGCGCCTCGGAAGAGCAGTACTTC.